The text below deals with one T cell receptor beta chain. The entry originates in a study of T cell changes during pregnancy in multiple sclerosis. Sequencing used immunoSEQ multiplex PCR; TCRdb keeps in-frame clones, though not all of them. The data contain 70,000 or so clones, about nine tenths of them singletons. CDR3 size: 12 residues. V lost 2 bases, J lost 6 bases, and 8 bases lay in between. The germline CDR1 and CDR2 sequences are MNHEY and SVGAGI. This specimen was CD4+ T cells from peripheral blood mononuclear cells, taken after pregnancy. The receptor was derived from a female donor with multiple sclerosis, enrolled in a pregnancy study. The rearrangement links TRBV6-5 to TRBJ2-7; D might be TRBD1 (6 bases). The CDR3 sequence is CASSYRGTEQYF. CDR3 bases: TGTGCCAGCAGTTACAGGGGGACCGAGCAGTACTTC.